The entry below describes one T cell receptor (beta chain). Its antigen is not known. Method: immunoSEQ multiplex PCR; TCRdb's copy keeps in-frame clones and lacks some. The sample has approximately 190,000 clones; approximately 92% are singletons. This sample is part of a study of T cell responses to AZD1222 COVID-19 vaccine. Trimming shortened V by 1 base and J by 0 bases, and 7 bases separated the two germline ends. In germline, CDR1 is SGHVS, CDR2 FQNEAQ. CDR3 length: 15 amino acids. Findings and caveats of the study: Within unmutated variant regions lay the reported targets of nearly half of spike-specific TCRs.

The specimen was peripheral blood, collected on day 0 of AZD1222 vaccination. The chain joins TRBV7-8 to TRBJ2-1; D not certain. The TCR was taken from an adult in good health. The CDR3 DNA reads TGTGCCAGCAGCTTAGGCAGGTTCTCCTACAATGAGCAGTTCTTC. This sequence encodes CASSLGRFSYNEQFF.